The clone carrying this T cell receptor beta chain was recorded a few times. Its antigen is as yet unknown. TCRdb analysed the reads with MiXCR anew, one entry per CDR3 protein. The sample carries 160,000 or so distinct CDR3 sequences, about a fifth recorded once. This CDR3 spans 14 amino acids. Trimming removed 1 base at V and 4 bases at J, with 9 bases between. The data were taken from a study of T cell repertoires in cytomegalovirus infection. The material sequenced was CD8+ T cells from cultured PBMCs, taken from culture after CMV antigen stimulation. This sequence originates from a human donor in good health (CMV status not recorded). Some clones in this sample may be carry-over from other donors' samples. V is TRBV12-3 or TRBV12-4 and J is TRBJ2-3; D ambiguous. As DNA, the CDR3 is TGTGCCAGCAGTTTAGAGTCATGGGCAGATACGCAGTATTTT. Its translation is CASSLESWADTQYF.